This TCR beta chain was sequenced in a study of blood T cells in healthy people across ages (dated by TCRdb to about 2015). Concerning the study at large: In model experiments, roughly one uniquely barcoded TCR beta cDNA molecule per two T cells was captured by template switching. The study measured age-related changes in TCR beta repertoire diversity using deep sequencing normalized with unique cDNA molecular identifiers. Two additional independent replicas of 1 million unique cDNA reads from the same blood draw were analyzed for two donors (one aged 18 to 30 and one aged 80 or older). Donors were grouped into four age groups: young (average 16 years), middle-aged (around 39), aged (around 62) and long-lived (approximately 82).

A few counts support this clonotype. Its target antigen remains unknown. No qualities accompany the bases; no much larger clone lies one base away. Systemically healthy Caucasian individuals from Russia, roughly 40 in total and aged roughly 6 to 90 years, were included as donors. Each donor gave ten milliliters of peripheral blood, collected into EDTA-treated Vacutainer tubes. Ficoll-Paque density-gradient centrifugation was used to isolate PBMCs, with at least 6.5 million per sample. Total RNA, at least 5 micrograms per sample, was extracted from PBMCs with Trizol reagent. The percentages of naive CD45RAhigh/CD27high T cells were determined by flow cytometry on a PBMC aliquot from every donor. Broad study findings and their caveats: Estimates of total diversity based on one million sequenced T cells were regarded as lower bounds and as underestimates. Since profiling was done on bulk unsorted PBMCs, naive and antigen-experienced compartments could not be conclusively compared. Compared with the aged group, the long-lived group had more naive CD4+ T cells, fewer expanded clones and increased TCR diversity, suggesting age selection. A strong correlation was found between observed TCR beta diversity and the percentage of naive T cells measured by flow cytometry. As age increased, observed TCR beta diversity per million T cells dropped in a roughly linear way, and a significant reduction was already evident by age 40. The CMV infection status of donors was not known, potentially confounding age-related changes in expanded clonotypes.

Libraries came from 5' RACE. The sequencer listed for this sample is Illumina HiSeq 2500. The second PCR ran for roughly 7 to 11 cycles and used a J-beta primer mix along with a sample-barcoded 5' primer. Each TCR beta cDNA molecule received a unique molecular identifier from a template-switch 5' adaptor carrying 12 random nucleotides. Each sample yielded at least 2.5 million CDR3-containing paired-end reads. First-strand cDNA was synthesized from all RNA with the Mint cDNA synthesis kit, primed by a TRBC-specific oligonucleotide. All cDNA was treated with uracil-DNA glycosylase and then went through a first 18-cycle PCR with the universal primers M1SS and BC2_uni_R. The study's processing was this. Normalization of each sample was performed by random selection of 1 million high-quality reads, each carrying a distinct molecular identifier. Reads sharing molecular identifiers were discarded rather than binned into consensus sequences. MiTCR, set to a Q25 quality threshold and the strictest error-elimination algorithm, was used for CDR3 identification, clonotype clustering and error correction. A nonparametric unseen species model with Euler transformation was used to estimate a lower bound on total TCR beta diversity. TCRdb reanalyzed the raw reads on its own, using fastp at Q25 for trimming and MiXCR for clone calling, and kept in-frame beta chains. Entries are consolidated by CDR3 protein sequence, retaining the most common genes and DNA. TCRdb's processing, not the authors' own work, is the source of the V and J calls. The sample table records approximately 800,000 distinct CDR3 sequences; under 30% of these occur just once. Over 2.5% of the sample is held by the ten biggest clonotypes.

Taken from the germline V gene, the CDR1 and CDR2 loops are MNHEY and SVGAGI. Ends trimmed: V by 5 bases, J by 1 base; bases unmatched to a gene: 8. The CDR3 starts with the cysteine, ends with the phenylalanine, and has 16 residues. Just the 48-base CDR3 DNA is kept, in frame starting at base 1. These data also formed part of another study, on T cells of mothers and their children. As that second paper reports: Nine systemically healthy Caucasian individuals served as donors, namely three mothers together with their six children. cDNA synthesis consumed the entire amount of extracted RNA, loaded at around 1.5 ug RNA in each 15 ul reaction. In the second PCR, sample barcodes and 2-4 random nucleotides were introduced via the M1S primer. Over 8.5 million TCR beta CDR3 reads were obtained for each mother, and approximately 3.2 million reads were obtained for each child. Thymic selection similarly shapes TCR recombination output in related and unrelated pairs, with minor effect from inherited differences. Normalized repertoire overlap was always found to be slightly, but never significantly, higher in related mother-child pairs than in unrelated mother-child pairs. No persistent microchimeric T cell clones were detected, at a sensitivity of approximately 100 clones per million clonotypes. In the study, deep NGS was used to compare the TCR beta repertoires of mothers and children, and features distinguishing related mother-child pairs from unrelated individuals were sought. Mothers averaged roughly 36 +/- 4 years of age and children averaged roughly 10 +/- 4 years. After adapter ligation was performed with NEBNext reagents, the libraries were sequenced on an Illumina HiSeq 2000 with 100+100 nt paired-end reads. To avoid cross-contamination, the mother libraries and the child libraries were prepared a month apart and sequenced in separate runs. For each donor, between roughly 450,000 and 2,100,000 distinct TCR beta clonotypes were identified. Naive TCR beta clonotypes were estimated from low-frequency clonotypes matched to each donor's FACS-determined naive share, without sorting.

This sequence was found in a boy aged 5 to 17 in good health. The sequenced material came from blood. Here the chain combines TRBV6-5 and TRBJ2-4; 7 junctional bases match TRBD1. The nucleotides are TGTGCCAGCAGTCGAAGACTACAGGGGGCCAAAAACATTCAGTACTTC. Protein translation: CASSRRLQGAKNIQYF.